Listed below are T cell receptor beta chains from one sample, sequenced in a study of Ad26.COV2.S vaccination and SARS-CoV-2 variants. This table comes from immunoSEQ multiplex PCR, and its TCRdb copy is limited to in-frame clones, with some not included. Altogether around 370,000 clones are present, 80% to 90% being singletons, with the ten largest covering 3% to 4%. The specimen was peripheral blood, collected in a trial of Ad26.COV2.S vaccine versus placebo. These receptors came from a person between 18 and 65 years old who received the Ad26.COV2.S COVID-19 vaccine or a placebo. The CDR3 runs from the conserved cysteine through the conserved F or W. Rows may omit the clone size; those that give it use once, few, many or a size class.

size: NA
V: TRBV5-4
J: TRBJ2-3
CDR3: CASSGSGDTQYF

size: NA
V: TRBV18
J: TRBJ1-2
CDR3: CASSPLSGLEAAFTF

size: many
V: TRBV9
J: TRBJ2-2
CDR3: CASSLASGGTGELFF

size: NA
V: TRBV4-3
J: TRBJ2-1
CDR3: CASSQDLASGSWNEQFF

size: NA
V: TRBV18
J: TRBJ2-3
CDR3: CASSETSSTDTQYF

size: once
V: TRBV27
J: TRBJ2-5
CDR3: CASSLGGLASQETQYF

size: NA
V: TRBV21-1
J: TRBJ2-1
CDR3: CASSNFDRGAYNEQFF

size: NA
V: TRBV4-3
J: TRBJ1-5
CDR3: CASSQVRRSNQPQHF

size: NA
V: TRBV5-1
J: TRBJ2-5
CDR3: CASSPGQGQETQYF

size: NA
V: TRBV2
J: TRBJ2-1
CDR3: CASRPERGNEQFF

size: once
V: TRBV7-2
J: TRBJ2-7
CDR3: CASSLVQALSYEQYF

size: few
V: TRBV27
J: TRBJ2-1
CDR3: CASMKLADRNEQFF

size: few
V: TRBV2
J: TRBJ2-4
CDR3: CASSDLQVVVAKNIQYF

size: NA
V: TRBV7-6
J: TRBJ1-4
CDR3: CASSSPGQVNEKLFF

size: NA
V: TRBV12-3/TRBV12-4
J: TRBJ2-7
CDR3: CASSFSPPEQYF

size: NA
V: TRBV12-5
J: TRBJ2-1
CDR3: CASGDRASSYNEQFF

size: NA
V: TRBV6-5
J: TRBJ1-1
CDR3: CASSYRAMNTEAFF

size: NA
V: TRBV30
J: TRBJ2-2
CDR3: CAWTTGTNTGELFF